This T cell receptor beta chain was recovered during a study of blood T cell repertoires in COVID-19. On the study more broadly: Whether acute or convalescent, the COVID-19 samples came from the United States, Italy and Spain.

The CDR3 sequence is 17 residues long. Germline V gene data show CDR1 as WNHNN and CDR2 as SYGVQD (reference sequence). Using immunoSEQ multiplex PCR, the repertoire was profiled, and TCRdb retains in-frame clones only, with some absent. The sample records 95,000 to 110,000 clones, nearly 90% being singletons. Concerning this clone itself: At one boundary the junction diverges from the germline segment, which might be a read error.

Material: peripheral blood. The sequence was obtained from a man aged 45 to 65 in a cohort sampled during active COVID-19. The V gene is TRBV10-1, the J gene TRBJ2-3; D possibly corresponds to TRBD2 (5 bases). CDR3 DNA: TGTGCCCAGCGAAGTAGTAGAGGGCAGCCACGCACAGATACGCAGTATTTT. Its protein is CAQRSSRGQPRTDTQYF.